The following is a T cell receptor beta chain sequence with its context. The antigen is unknown. A multiplex PCR was run with 60 Vbeta primers and 13 Jbeta primers. Sequenced by immunoSEQ multiplex PCR; TCRdb stores in-frame clones only, minus some. This table lists 150,000 to 200,000 clones. The sample is drawn from a study of cytomegalovirus exposure and HLA in healthy donors. Study results and caveats: An Asian-associated ancestry cluster reportedly showed fewer N-insertions than the approximately 700-donor mean in a later analysis. Earlier findings revealed that most TCR beta V segments proved productive either about 87% or about 30% of the time. Later on, an analysis showed TCR association rates differing by HLA locus, with DRB1 the most and HLA-C the fewest.

The CDR3 sequence is 16 residues long. V lost 5 bases and J lost 2, with 13 bases in between. Germline assignment: CDR1 LNHDA and CDR2 SQIVND (reference sequence). The V gene is TRBV19, the J gene TRBJ2-6; no clear D. The specimen sequenced was PBMCs. This sequence originates from a young man in good health and CMV-seronegative. The DNA of the CDR3 is TGTGCCAGTAGTCTTTCGAGACTCGCTGGGGCCAACGTCCTGACTTTC. Amino acid sequence: CASSLSRLAGANVLTF.